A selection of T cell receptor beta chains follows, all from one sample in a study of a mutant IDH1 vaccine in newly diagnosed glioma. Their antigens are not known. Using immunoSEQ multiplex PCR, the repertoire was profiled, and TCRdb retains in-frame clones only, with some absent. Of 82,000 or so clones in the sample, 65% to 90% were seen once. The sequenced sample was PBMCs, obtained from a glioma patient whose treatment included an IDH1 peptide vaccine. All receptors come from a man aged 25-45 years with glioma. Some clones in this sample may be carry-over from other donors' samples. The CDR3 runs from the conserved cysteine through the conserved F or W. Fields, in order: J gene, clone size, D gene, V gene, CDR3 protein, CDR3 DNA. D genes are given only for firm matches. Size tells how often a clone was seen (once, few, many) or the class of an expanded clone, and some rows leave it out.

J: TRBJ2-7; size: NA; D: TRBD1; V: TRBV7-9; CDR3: CAIDKGQGVGEQYF; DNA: TGTGCCATAGACAAGGGACAGGGGGTCGGGGAGCAGTACTTC
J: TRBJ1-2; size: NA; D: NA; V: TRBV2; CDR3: CASSDSHRGDYGYTF; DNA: TGTGCCAGCAGTGACAGTCACCGGGGGGACTATGGCTACACCTTC
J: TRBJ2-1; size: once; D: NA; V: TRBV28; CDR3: CASPLTKGEKVYNEQFF; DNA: TGTGCCAGCCCCCTGACTAAAGGGGAAAAGGTCTACAATGAGCAGTTCTTC
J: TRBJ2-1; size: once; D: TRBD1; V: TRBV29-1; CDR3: CSVEGRQGGSYNEQFF; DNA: TGCAGCGTTGAAGGCCGACAGGGCGGCTCCTACAATGAGCAGTTCTTC
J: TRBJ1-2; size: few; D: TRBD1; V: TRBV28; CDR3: CASSPVTGDSEGYTF; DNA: TGTGCCAGCAGTCCAGTTACCGGGGACAGTGAAGGCTACACCTTC
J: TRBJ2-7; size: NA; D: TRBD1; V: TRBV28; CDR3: CASSLFFPGQGTSYEQYF; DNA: TGTGCCAGCAGTTTATTCTTCCCGGGACAGGGGACTTCCTACGAGCAGTACTTC
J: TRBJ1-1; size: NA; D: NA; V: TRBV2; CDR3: CATRGDTEAFF; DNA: TGTGCCACCCGGGGGGACACTGAAGCTTTCTTT
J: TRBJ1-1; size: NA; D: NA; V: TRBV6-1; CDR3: CASSVGFFGTEAFF; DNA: TGTGCCAGCAGTGTGGGGTTTTTTGGCACTGAAGCTTTCTTT
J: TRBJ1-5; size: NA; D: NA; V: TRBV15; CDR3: CATAGTPYQPQHF; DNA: TGTGCCACCGCCGGGACCCCATATCAGCCCCAGCATTTT
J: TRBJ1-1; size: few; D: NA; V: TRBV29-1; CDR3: CSAYYREIGAFF; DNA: TGCAGCGCCTATTACAGGGAGATAGGGGCTTTCTTT
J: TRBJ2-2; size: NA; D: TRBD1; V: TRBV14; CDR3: CASSQGQANTGELFF; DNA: TGTGCCAGCAGCCAGGGACAGGCGAACACCGGGGAGCTGTTTTTT
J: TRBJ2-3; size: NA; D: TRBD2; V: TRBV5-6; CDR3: CASSSGTSGRGDTQYF; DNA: TGTGCCAGCAGCTCCGGGACTAGCGGGAGGGGAGATACGCAGTATTTT
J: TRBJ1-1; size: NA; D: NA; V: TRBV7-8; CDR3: CASSLGWDAEAFF; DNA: TGTGCCAGCAGCTTAGGATGGGACGCTGAAGCTTTCTTT
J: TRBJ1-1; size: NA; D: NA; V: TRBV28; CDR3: CASTQNTGGETEAFF; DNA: TGTGCCAGTACACAAAACACCGGGGGCGAAACTGAAGCTTTCTTT
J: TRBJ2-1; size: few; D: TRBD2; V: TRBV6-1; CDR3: CASTPLAGGLNEQFF; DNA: TGTGCCAGCACCCCTCTAGCGGGAGGGTTAAATGAGCAGTTCTTC
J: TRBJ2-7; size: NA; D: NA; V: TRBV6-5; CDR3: CASGSQATYEQYF; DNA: TGTGCCAGCGGGTCACAGGCCACCTACGAGCAGTACTTC
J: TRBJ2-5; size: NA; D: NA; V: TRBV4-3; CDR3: CASSQDGASEETQYF; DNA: TGCGCCAGCAGCCAAGATGGGGCGTCGGAAGAGACCCAGTACTTC
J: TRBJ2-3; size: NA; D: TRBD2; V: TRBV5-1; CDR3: CASRLAGVAGDTQYF; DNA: TGCGCCAGCAGACTAGCGGGAGTAGCGGGGGATACGCAGTATTTT
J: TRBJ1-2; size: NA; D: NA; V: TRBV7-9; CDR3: CASSSSGRAGYGYTF; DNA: TGTGCCAGCAGCTCCTCCGGACGGGCGGGTTATGGCTACACCTTC
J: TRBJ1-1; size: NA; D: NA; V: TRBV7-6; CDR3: CASSLGEVLATEAFF; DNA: TGTGCCAGCAGCTTAGGAGAGGTTTTGGCCACTGAAGCTTTCTTT
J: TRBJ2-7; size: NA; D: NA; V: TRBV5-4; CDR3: CASSLVQGPYEQYF; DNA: TGTGCCAGCAGCTTGGTACAGGGCCCCTACGAGCAGTACTTC
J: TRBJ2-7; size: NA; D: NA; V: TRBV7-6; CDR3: CASSLGATGTYERYF; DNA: TGTGCCAGCAGCTTAGGGGCCACAGGAACCTACGAGCGGTACTTC
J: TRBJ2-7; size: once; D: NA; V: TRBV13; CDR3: CASSLGPGGPYEQYF; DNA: TGTGCCAGCAGCTTAGGCCCGGGGGGCCCCTACGAGCAGTACTTC
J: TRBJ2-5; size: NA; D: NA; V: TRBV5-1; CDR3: CASSLGSAAQYF; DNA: TGCGCCAGCAGCTTGGGGTCAGCGGCCCAGTACTTC
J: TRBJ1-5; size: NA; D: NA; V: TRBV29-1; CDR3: CSVEEREGPRHF; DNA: TGCAGCGTTGAAGAACGGGAGGGCCCCCGGCATTTT
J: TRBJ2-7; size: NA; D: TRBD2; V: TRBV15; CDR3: CATSRVRRGFGDEQYF; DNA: TGTGCCACCAGCAGAGTGAGGCGGGGGTTCGGGGACGAGCAGTACTTC
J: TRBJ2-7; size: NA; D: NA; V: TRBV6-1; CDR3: CASRGPSYEQYF; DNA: TGTGCCAGCCGTGGCCCTTCCTACGAGCAGTACTTC
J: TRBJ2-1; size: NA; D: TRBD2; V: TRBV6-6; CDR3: CASLGGRDYNEQFF; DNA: TGTGCCAGCTTAGGCGGGAGAGACTACAATGAGCAGTTCTTC
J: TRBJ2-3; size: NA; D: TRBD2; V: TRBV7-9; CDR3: CASSLDGGGTDTQYF; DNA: TGTGCCAGCAGCTTAGATGGCGGGGGGACAGATACGCAGTATTTT
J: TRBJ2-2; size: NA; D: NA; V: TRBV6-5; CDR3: CASSYSKGGTGELFF; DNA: TGTGCCAGCAGTTACTCTAAGGGGGGAACCGGGGAGCTGTTTTTT
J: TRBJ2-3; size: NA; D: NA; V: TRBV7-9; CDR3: CASSLAFRYSPDTQYF; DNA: TGTGCCAGCAGCCTAGCATTCAGGTACTCGCCAGATACGCAGTATTTT
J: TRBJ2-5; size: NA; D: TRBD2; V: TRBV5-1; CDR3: CASSLVTSGGKGAQYF; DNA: TGCGCCAGCAGCTTGGTGACTAGCGGGGGAAAAGGGGCCCAGTACTTC
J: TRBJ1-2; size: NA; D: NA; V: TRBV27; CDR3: CASSPGSRVGYTF; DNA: TGTGCCAGCAGTCCAGGGAGCAGGGTTGGCTACACCTTC
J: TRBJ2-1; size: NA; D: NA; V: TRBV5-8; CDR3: CASSRPGEGNEQFF; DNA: TGTGCCAGCAGCCGTCCAGGCGAGGGCAATGAGCAGTTCTTC
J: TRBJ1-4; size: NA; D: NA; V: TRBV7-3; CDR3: CASSPGVGEKLFF; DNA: TGTGCCAGCAGCCCAGGGGTTGGGGAAAAACTGTTTTTT
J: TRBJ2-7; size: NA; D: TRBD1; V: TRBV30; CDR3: CAWSAGTDYFYEQYF; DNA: TGTGCCTGGAGCGCCGGGACAGACTATTTCTACGAGCAGTACTTC
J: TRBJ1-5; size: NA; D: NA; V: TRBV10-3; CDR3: CAISESITGSNQPQHF; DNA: TGTGCCATCAGTGAGTCGATAACGGGTAGCAATCAGCCCCAGCATTTT
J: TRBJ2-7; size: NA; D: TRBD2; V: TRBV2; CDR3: CASSVWGGEQYF; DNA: TGTGCCAGCAGTGTATGGGGGGGCGAGCAGTACTTC
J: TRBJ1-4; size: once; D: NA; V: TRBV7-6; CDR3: CASSLAWGGAEKLFF; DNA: TGTGCCAGCAGCTTAGCGTGGGGGGGCGCAGAAAAACTGTTTTTT
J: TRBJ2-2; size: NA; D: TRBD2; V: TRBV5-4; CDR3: CASSLGPLAEPNTGELFF; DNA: TGTGCCAGCAGCTTGGGGCCACTAGCGGAGCCGAACACCGGGGAGCTGTTTTTT
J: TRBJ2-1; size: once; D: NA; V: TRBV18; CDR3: CASSPGYNEQFF; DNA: TGTGCCAGCTCACCAGGGTACAATGAGCAGTTCTTC
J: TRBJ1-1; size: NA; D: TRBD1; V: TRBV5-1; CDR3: CASSSGQGVNTEAFF; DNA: TGCGCCAGCAGCTCTGGACAGGGGGTGAACACTGAAGCTTTCTTT
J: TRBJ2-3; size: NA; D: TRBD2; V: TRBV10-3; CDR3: CAISGTSLAWRDTQYF; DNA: TGTGCCATCAGTGGGACTAGCTTAGCATGGAGAGATACGCAGTATTTT
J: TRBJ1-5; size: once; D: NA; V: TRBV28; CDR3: CASSFPRRKGGNQPQHF; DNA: TGTGCCAGCAGTTTCCCTAGGAGGAAAGGGGGCAATCAGCCCCAGCATTTT
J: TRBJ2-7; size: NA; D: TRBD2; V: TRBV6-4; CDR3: CASSPLGGGGKQYF; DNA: TGTGCCAGCAGCCCTCTCGGGGGCGGGGGGAAGCAGTACTTC
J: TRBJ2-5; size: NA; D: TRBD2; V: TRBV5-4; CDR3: CASSLGLAGSQETQYF; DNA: TGTGCCAGCAGCTTAGGGCTAGCGGGGTCACAAGAGACCCAGTACTTC
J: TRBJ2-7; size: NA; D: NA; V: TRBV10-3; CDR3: CAQSFGGHEQYF; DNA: TGTGCCCAGAGTTTCGGTGGGCACGAGCAGTACTTC
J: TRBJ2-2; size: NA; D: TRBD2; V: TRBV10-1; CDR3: CASSGGGTGELFF; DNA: TGCGCCAGCAGTGGGGGGGGGACCGGGGAGCTGTTTTTT
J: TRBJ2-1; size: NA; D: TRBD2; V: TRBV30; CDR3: CAWSVGTKQFF; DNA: TGTGCCTGGAGTGTGGGGACTAAGCAGTTCTTC
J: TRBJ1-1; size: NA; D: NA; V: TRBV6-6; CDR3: CASSYSQEHRAFF; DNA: TGTGCCAGCAGTTACTCCCAGGAACACCGAGCTTTCTTT
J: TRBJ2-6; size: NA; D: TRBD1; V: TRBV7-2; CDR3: CASSIDRVSGANVLTF; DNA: TGTGCCAGCAGCATAGACAGGGTTTCTGGGGCCAACGTCCTGACTTTC
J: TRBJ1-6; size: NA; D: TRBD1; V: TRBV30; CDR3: CAWMTQGQGNSPLHF; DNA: TGTGCCTGGATGACGCAGGGACAGGGGAATTCACCCCTCCACTTT